The 20 T cell receptor beta chains below all came from one sample that was sequenced in a study of T cell changes during pregnancy in multiple sclerosis. Measured with immunoSEQ multiplex PCR; TCRdb has only the in-frame clones, and not every one. The sample has over 25,000 clones, 89% seen once. Sequencing used CD8+ T cells from peripheral blood mononuclear cells, obtained in the second trimester of pregnancy. These receptors came from a female donor with multiple sclerosis, enrolled in a pregnancy study.

This clone was counted once. The genes are TRBV28 and TRBJ2-5; TRBD1 is a possible D gene (5 bases). The CDR3 extends over 14 amino acids. The germline V gene encodes CDR1 MDHEN and CDR2 SYDVKM. Trimming left V 3 bases short and J 4 bases short, with 12 bases between. The CDR3 is CASSFPKGVETQYF. The CDR3 bases are TGTGCCAGCAGTTTCCCCAAAGGGGTAGAGACCCAGTACTTC.

The chain joins TRBV5-4 to TRBJ1-2, with 10 bases lining up with TRBD1. The V and J ends lost 2 bases and 6 bases, in that order; junction bases with no gene match: 10. The CDR3 sequence is 16 residues long. Germline V gene lookup returns CDR1 SGHNT and CDR2 YYREEE (reference sequence). The CDR3 region has the DNA TGTGCCAGCAGCTTTGGGCCGGGACAGGGGCTTCATGGCTACACCTTC. Protein product: CASSFGPGQGLHGYTF.

This chain links TRBV2 with TRBJ2-7; TRBD1 matches 9 bases. The CDR3 has 16 amino acids. Germline V gene lookup returns CDR1 SNHLY and CDR2 FYNNEI. Unmatched junction bases numbered 16, after V lost 8 bases and J lost 5 bases. CDR3 sequence reads: CASSGLRDRVGDEQYF. CDR3 nucleotide sequence: TGTGCCAGCTCTGGACTACGGGACAGGGTTGGGGACGAGCAGTACTTC.

The rearrangement joins TRBV7-9 to TRBJ2-7, with 7 bases fitting TRBD2. This CDR3 spans 13 amino acids. Germline V gene data show CDR1 as SEHNR and CDR2 as FQNEAQ (reference sequence). The ends lost 5 bases at V and 3 bases at J; junction bases unmatched: 4. This chain's CDR3 is CASSAGTNYEQYF. The CDR3 DNA reads as TGTGCCAGCAGCGCCGGGACTAACTACGAGCAGTACTTC.

The chain couples TRBV19 to TRBJ2-2; possible D gene TRBD2, 6 bases. Germline V CDR1 and CDR2: LNHDA, SQIVND (reference sequence). The V end lost 10 bases, the J end lost 1 base, and 19 bases lay between the germline ends. CDR3 length equals 16 residues. This chain's CDR3 is CATEGVAGLNTGELFF. The CDR3 DNA reads as TGTGCCACCGAAGGGGTGGCGGGACTGAACACCGGGGAGCTGTTTTTT.

The chain recombines TRBV5-1 with TRBJ2-1; perhaps TRBD2 as D (5 bases). The CDR3 is 15 residues long. V was cut by 7 bases and J by 8 bases, with 22 bases left in between. Germline values: CDR1 SGHRS, CDR2 YFSETQ. The CDR3 DNA reads as TGCGCCAGCGCCCGAGGAGGCGCCGCCGGCGATGAGCAGTTCTTC. It specifies CASARGGAAGDEQFF.

The gene calls are TRBV11-2 and TRBJ2-7, with a weak D call TRBD1 (5 bases). Germline V gene lookup returns CDR1 SGHAT and CDR2 FQNNGV. The CDR3 has 15 residues. Trimming removed 3 bases from V and 0 bases from J, with 12 bases in between. The CDR3 sequence is CASSLEDTGSYEQYF. CDR3 DNA: TGTGCCAGCAGCTTGGAAGACACAGGCTCCTACGAGCAGTACTTC.

Turning to this clone: Relative to the germline gene, one junction end is altered; a read error may explain this. The genes are TRBV7-8 and TRBJ2-5; tentative D call: TRBD2 (5 bases). Germline values: CDR1 SGHVS, CDR2 FQNEAQ. The CDR3 length is 12 residues. CDR3 DNA: TGTGCCAGCAGCCTAGCCCTTGAGACCCAGTACTTC. It specifies CASSLALETQYF.

J is TRBJ2-7 and V is TRBV25-1; a weak D match, TRBD2 (6 bases). The CDR3 has 12 amino acids. V gave up 8 bases and J gave up 5 bases, with 13 bases separating them. Germline V gene sequence: CDR1 MGHDK, CDR2 SYGVNS. CDR3 residues: CASAWGVHEQYF. The CDR3 DNA reads TGTGCCAGCGCCTGGGGGGTACACGAGCAGTACTTC.

The chain links TRBV9 to TRBJ1-2; 8 nucleotides match TRBD1. V was pared by 3 bases and J by 3 bases, with 7 bases of the junction left unmatched. The CDR3 is 15 residues long. The germline V gene encodes CDR1 SGDLS and CDR2 YYNGEE. The CDR3 region is CASSAPDRAHYGYTF. The CDR3 DNA reads TGTGCCAGCAGCGCGCCGGACAGGGCCCACTATGGCTACACCTTC.

CDR3 nucleotides: TGTGCCAGCAGCTTGGGACTAGCGGAGATCTACGAGCAGTACTTC. Protein sequence: CASSLGLAEIYEQYF. The V call is TRBV5-6, the J call TRBJ2-7; 9 bases line up with TRBD2. Germline V gives CDR1 SGHDT, CDR2 YYEEEE. The V segment lost 0 bases and the J segment 3 bases; nucleotides outside the gene matches: 4. This CDR3 has 15 residues.

This sequence joins TRBV6-1 and TRBJ2-7, with 11 bases lining up with TRBD1. J was trimmed by 5 bases and V by 2 bases; bases with no gene match: 8. The CDR3 contains 16 residues. Germline V CDR1 and CDR2: MNHNS, SASEGT. The CDR3 region has the DNA TGTGCCAGCAGTGAAAACCCGGGACAGGGGGTCGACGAGCAGTACTTC. Translating it yields CASSENPGQGVDEQYF.

The CDR3 nucleotides are TGTGCCAGCAGCAAACCCCAGCGGGGGGCAAGCACAGATACGCAGTATTTT. This codes for CASSKPQRGASTDTQYF. This chain joins TRBV21-1 and TRBJ2-3; whether TRBD2, the table's D call, matches the DNA was not checked. TRBV21-1 represents a pseudogene. There are 17 residues in the CDR3.

This chain connects TRBV29-1 to TRBJ2-7, with 8 bases that match TRBD1. This CDR3 region has 13 residues. J gave up 4 bases and V 7 bases, and 9 bases lay outside the gene matches. The V gene's germline CDR1 is SQVTM and CDR2 ANQGSEA. The chain's CDR3 is CSAFTGGAYEQYF. The CDR3 coding sequence is TGCAGCGCCTTTACAGGGGGAGCGTACGAGCAGTACTTC.

This sequence joins TRBV2 and TRBJ1-2; 9 positions match TRBD1. CDR1 is SNHLY, CDR2 FYNNEI, per germline. The CDR3 loop spans 15 amino acids. V trimming: 4 bases; J trimming: 3 bases; junction bases outside the gene matches: 6. CDR3 bases: TGTGCCAGCAGTGGACAGGGGGGCCCCTACTATGGCTACACCTTC. Protein: CASSGQGGPYYGYTF.

Sample share makes this clone medium-sized. This chain joins TRBV14 and TRBJ2-5; the match to TRBD1 covers 7 bases. J gave up 5 bases and V 5 bases, and 14 bases lay outside the gene matches. Germline CDR1 reads SGHDN; CDR2 reads FVKESK. This CDR3 is 16 amino acids long. The CDR3 spells CASSATSRGGAETQYF. The DNA for the CDR3 is TGTGCCAGCAGCGCTACTTCCCGAGGGGGCGCGGAGACCCAGTACTTC.

The chain is built from TRBV11-2 and TRBJ2-1; D may be TRBD1 (6 bases). Trimming stripped 5 bases from V and 5 bases from J, with 19 bases between. Germline CDR1 and CDR2: SGHAT and FQNNGV. The CDR3 is made up of 16 amino acids. CDR3 DNA: TGTGCCAGCAGCCCTATAGGACAGTCGCATGACAATGAGCAGTTCTTC. Encoded protein: CASSPIGQSHDNEQFF. Full variable domain (remainder filled in from reference TRBV11-2 and TRBJ2-1): EAGVAQSPRYKIIEKRQSVAFWCNPISGHATLYWYQQILGQGPKLLIQFQNNGVVDDSQLPKDRFSAERLKGVDSTLKIQPAKLEDSAVYLCASSPIGQSHDNEQFFGPGTRLTVL.

The V and J genes are TRBV7-9 and TRBJ1-1; 8 bases are shared with TRBD1. The CDR3 spans 11 residues. Trimming took 1 base from V and 11 from J; bases not matched to a gene: 0. Germline V gives CDR1 SEHNR, CDR2 FQNEAQ (reference sequence). This CDR3 is CASSLGQGAFF. DNA for the CDR3: TGTGCCAGCAGCTTAGGACAGGGGGCTTTCTTT.

The genes are TRBV11-2 and TRBJ2-7; 8 bases map to TRBD1. The CDR3 spans 14 residues. Losses at the gene ends were 5 bases for V and 1 base for J; bases not matched to a gene: 4. Per germline, CDR1 SGHAT and CDR2 FQNNGV. The CDR3, as DNA: TGTGCCAGCAGCCCCGGGACAGGTTCCTACGAGCAGTACTTC. It codes for CASSPGTGSYEQYF.

This clone appeared a single time. The chain links TRBV7-9 to TRBJ1-5, with D perhaps matching TRBD1 (6 bases). CDR3 length: 14 residues. The germline V gene has CDR1 SEHNR and CDR2 FQNEAQ (reference sequence). Trimming stripped 3 bases from V and 4 bases from J, with 10 bases between. CDR3 loop: CASSFSGANQPQHF. DNA of the CDR3: TGTGCCAGCAGCTTTTCAGGGGCGAATCAGCCCCAGCATTTT.